Sequencing of this T cell receptor (beta chain) was carried out in a study of post-analysis software for immune sequencing data. Across the study: Disease courses included relapsing-remitting, secondary progressive and progressive-relapsing multiple sclerosis.

Unique molecular identifiers featured in each of the TCR beta cDNA libraries. Some 500,000 cDNA molecules were obtained per 1 to 10 million input T cells. TCRdb reprocessed the PCR reads via MiXCR and lists one record per CDR3 protein. The table has hundreds of thousands of distinct CDR3 sequences, approximately 59% seen once. Overall study results and limits: Samples from a shared batch, those prepared together, strongly co-clustered by F measure. People with multiple sclerosis had a significantly lower normalized Chao1 diversity than controls did. In patients, TRBV5-6, TRBV5-1 and TRBV20-1 belonged to five TRBV segments found more frequently than in controls.

In this sample, this clonotype turned up a few times. Antigen unknown. Germline V lookup: CDR1 ENHRY, CDR2 SYGVKD. This CDR3 region has 11 residues. V dropped 7 bases and J dropped 7 bases, with 10 bases sitting between them. This sequence was found in a girl aged 2 to 10 with multiple sclerosis. Input material: blood. V and J are TRBV10-3 and TRBJ1-2; D is ambiguous. The CDR3 loop reads CAIKRPFGYTF. DNA of the CDR3: TGTGCCATCAAAAGGCCCTTTGGCTACACCTTC.